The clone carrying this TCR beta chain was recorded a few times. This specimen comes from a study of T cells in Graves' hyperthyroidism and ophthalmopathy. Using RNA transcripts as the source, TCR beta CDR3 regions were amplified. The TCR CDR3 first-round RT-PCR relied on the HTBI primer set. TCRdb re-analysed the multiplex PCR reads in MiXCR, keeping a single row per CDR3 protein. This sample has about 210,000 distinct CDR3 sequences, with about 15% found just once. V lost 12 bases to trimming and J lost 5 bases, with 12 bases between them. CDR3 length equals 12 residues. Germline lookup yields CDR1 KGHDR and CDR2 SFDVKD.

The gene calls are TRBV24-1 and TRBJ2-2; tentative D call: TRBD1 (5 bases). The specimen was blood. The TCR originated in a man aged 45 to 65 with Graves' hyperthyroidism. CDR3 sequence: CASARETGELFF. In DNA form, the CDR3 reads TGTGCCTCCGCCAGGGAAACCGGGGAGCTGTTTTTT.